The 30 T cell receptor beta chains reported below all come from one sample, sequenced in a study of T cells in pancreatic ductal adenocarcinoma. Clones were read by immunoSEQ multiplex PCR, and TCRdb kept only the in-frame ones, dropping some. Of approximately 97,000 clones listed, around 96% are singletons. Surgery without prior neoadjuvant therapy was the treatment of the selected pancreatic ductal adenocarcinoma patients. The sample consisted of PBMCs. The receptors were sampled from a human donor with pancreatic ductal adenocarcinoma.

The V gene is TRBV5-1, the J gene TRBJ2-2; TRBD2 agrees at 8 bases. V dropped 5 bases and J dropped 4; count of bases not matched to a gene: 7. There are 15 residues in the CDR3. Germline CDR1 SGHRS, CDR2 YFSETQ. The CDR3 is CASRSLAGGTGELFF. The CDR3 bases are TGCGCCAGCAGGTCCCTAGCGGGTGGCACCGGGGAGCTGTTTTTT.

With respect to this clone: This specimen includes other DNA sequences encoding the same CDR3. The chain joins TRBV2 to TRBJ1-1, with D hard to call. V shed 8 bases and J shed 2 bases, with 6 bases lying between them. Germline assignment: CDR1 SNHLY and CDR2 FYNNEI. The CDR3 consists of 11 residues. The CDR3 protein is CASSVNTEAFF. DNA for the CDR3: TGTGCCAGCTCCGTTAACACTGAAGCTTTCTTT.

V is TRBV19 and J is TRBJ2-2, with 8 bases that match TRBD2. With 4 bases clipped from V and 6 bases from J, the junction kept 4 bases outside the gene matches. The CDR3 is 14 residues long. CDR1 and CDR2 (germline): LNHDA, SQIVND (reference sequence). The CDR3: CASSNSGSSGELFF. The CDR3 DNA sequence: TGTGCCAGTAGTAACAGCGGGAGTTCCGGGGAGCTGTTTTTT.

This chain connects TRBV4-3 to TRBJ1-1; 9 bases line up with TRBD1. V shed 1 base and J 7 bases; nucleotides not matched to a gene: 10. The CDR3 has 16 residues. CDR1 and CDR2 from the germline V gene are LGHNA and YSLEER. The CDR3 DNA reads as TGCGCCAGCAGCCAAGTTGTTGACAGGGGGAATAGTGAAGCTTTCTTT. As protein: CASSQVVDRGNSEAFF.

The V call is TRBV5-1, the J call TRBJ1-4; no reliable D call. The CDR3 length is 14 residues. CDR1 and CDR2 from the germline V gene are SGHRS and YFSETQ. Trimming cost V 0 bases and J 5 bases, with 8 bases left between them. The CDR3 is CASSLDGFNEKLFF. Written as DNA, the CDR3 is TGCGCCAGCAGCTTGGACGGTTTCAATGAAAAACTGTTTTTT.

This clone showed up just once. This chain uses TRBV7-9 with TRBJ2-1; D may be TRBD1 (5 bases). This CDR3 is 11 amino acids long. Germline-derived CDR1 and CDR2 are SEHNR and FQNEAQ (reference sequence). With 5 bases removed from V and 11 bases from J, the gap between germline ends came to 10 bases. The CDR3 spells CASSPKGKQFF. The DNA for the CDR3 is TGTGCCAGCAGCCCGAAGGGGAAGCAGTTCTTC.

This chain joins TRBV2 and TRBJ2-4; 11 positions agree with TRBD1. The CDR3 contains 14 residues. Germline assignment: CDR1 SNHLY and CDR2 FYNNEI. V trimming: 4 bases; J trimming: 9 bases; junction bases outside the gene matches: 5. CDR3 region: CASSVGQGGAIQYF. The CDR3 coding sequence is TGTGCCAGCAGTGTGGGACAGGGGGGCGCCATTCAGTACTTC.

As for this clone: The junction departs from the called germline gene at one end, perhaps through a read error. The DNA for the CDR3 is TGTGCCAGCAGTTTAGATCCCATTTTT. Protein: CASSLDPIF. The chain has TRBV7-9 and TRBJ1-1; D is ambiguous. The germline CDR1 and CDR2 sequences are SEHNR and FQNEAQ (reference sequence). The CDR3 length is 9 residues.

J is TRBJ2-2 and V is TRBV4-1; no definite D call. This CDR3 spans 15 amino acids. Trimming took 1 base from V and 8 from J, leaving 14 bases between them. Germline CDR1 reads MGHRA; CDR2 reads YSYEKL. The CDR3 DNA reads TGCGCCAGCAGCCAAGTTGTGGCCGCGAGGGGGGAGCTGTTTTTT. This translates into CASSQVVAARGELFF.

CDR3 region: CASIARGYTDTQYF. For the CDR3, the DNA is TGTGCCAGCATTGCTCGGGGATACACAGATACGCAGTATTTT. The V and J genes are TRBV13 and TRBJ2-3, with D possibly being TRBD2 (5 bases). Germline V lookup: CDR1 PRHDT, CDR2 FYEKMQ (reference sequence). The germline V and J ends were trimmed by 7 bases and 2 bases, with 13 bases remaining between them. The CDR3 contains 14 residues.

The CDR3, as DNA: TGTGCCAGCAGGAACAACAGGGGCCCCCTCCCCTATGGCTACACCTTC. Translated: CASRNNRGPLPYGYTF. The rearrangement uses TRBV2 and TRBJ1-2; 7 nucleotides agree with TRBD1. The CDR3 runs to 16 residues. The V segment lost 6 bases and the J segment 4 bases; nucleotides outside the gene matches: 14. Germline CDR1 is SNHLY and CDR2 is FYNNEI.

This clone occurred once. V gene TRBV5-1 combines with J gene TRBJ2-2; 7 bases align to TRBD1. Trimming took 1 base from V and 1 from J; bases not matched to a gene: 4. CDR3 length: 16 residues. Germline CDR1 is SGHRS and CDR2 is YFSETQ. The CDR3 reads CASSLTGVMNTGELFF. The CDR3 bases are TGCGCCAGCAGCTTGACAGGGGTTATGAACACCGGGGAGCTGTTTTTT.

This chain connects TRBV6-6 to TRBJ1-2; TRBD1 matches 7 bases. In germline, CDR1 is MNHNY, CDR2 SVGAGI (reference sequence). CDR3 length: 13 residues. Trimming removed 0 bases from V and 7 bases from J; junction bases left unmatched: 2. CDR3 DNA sequence: TGTGCCAGCAGTTACTCGACAGGGCTTGGCTACACCTTC. Translated, it gives CASSYSTGLGYTF.

This rearrangement joins TRBV18 to TRBJ2-5; TRBD2 might be the D (6 bases). The CDR3 is made up of 14 amino acids. Trimming left V 2 bases short and J 1 base short, with 8 bases between. Germline V gene data show CDR1 as KGHSH and CDR2 as LQKENI. The DNA for the CDR3 is TGTGCCAGCTCACCAATCGGGGGCCAAGAGACCCAGTACTTC. This gives the protein CASSPIGGQETQYF. Together with reference TRBV18 and TRBJ2-5, the CDR3 gives the full variable domain: NAGVMQNPRHLVRRRGQEARLRCSPMKGHSHVYWYRQLPEEGLKFMVYLQKENIIDESGMPKERFSAEFPKEGPSILRIQQVVRGDSAAYFCASSPIGGQETQYFGPGTRLLVL.

This chain joins TRBV5-6 and TRBJ2-2; TRBD1 is a possible D gene (9 bases). V shed 4 bases and J shed 3 bases, with 19 bases lying between them. In germline, CDR1 is SGHDT, CDR2 YYEEEE. CDR3 size: 17 residues. The CDR3 loop is CASSRERGTGYTGELFF. In nucleotides, the CDR3 is TGTGCCAGCAGCCGAGAGCGGGGGACAGGGTACACCGGGGAGCTGTTTTTT.

The chain joins TRBV29-1 to TRBJ2-7, with 7 bases fitting TRBD1. Germline V gives CDR1 SQVTM, CDR2 ANQGSEA. Unmatched junction bases numbered 9, after V lost 5 bases and J lost 5 bases. This CDR3 contains 13 residues. The CDR3 coding sequence is TGCAGCGTTTTGACCGGGACAGAAAACGAGCAGTACTTC. Translating it yields CSVLTGTENEQYF.

The chain links TRBV7-2 to TRBJ1-4; possibly TRBD1 for D (5 bases). The CDR3 length is 15 residues. Germline V gene data show CDR1 as SGHTA and CDR2 as FQGNSA. Trimming removed 0 bases from V and 3 bases from J, with 8 bases in between. CDR3 region: CASSLAGASNEKLFF. The DNA for the CDR3 is TGTGCCAGCAGCTTAGCTGGGGCTTCTAATGAAAAACTGTTTTTT.

This clone was seen once. The chain combines TRBV10-3 with TRBJ2-6; D remains unclear. The CDR3 sequence is 17 residues long. Trimming took 3 bases from V and 5 from J, leaving 17 bases between them. From germline, CDR1 is ENHRY and CDR2 SYGVKD. The chain's CDR3 is CAISDAMLLSRANVLTF. DNA of the CDR3: TGTGCCATCAGTGACGCTATGTTACTGTCTCGGGCCAACGTCCTGACTTTC.

V usage is TRBV29-1 and J usage is TRBJ2-7, with 8 bases identical to TRBD1. V lost 6 bases and J lost 4; bases outside the gene matches: 11. In germline, CDR1 is SQVTM, CDR2 ANQGSEA. The CDR3 is 14 residues long. CDR3 nucleotides: TGCAGCGTATTAGGACAGGGTCGATCGTACGAGCAGTACTTC. Translating it yields CSVLGQGRSYEQYF.

The gene calls are TRBV6-5 and TRBJ2-2; D is uncertain. Germline V gene data show CDR1 as MNHEY and CDR2 as SVGAGI. The length of the CDR3 is 11 residues. V gave up 6 bases and J gave up 7 bases, with 6 bases separating them. CDR3: CASSSHGELFF. CDR3 nucleotide sequence: TGTGCCAGCAGCAGTCACGGGGAGCTGTTTTTT.

This chain connects TRBV7-8 to TRBJ1-2; TRBD1 is a possible D gene (6 bases). The CDR3 is 12 residues long. Germline CDR1 and CDR2: SGHVS and FQNEAQ. Trimming removed 10 bases at V and 4 bases at J, with 13 bases between. CDR3 nucleotide sequence: TGTGCCACCTCGGACAGCCTCTATGGCTACACCTTC. This sequence encodes CATSDSLYGYTF.

The chain combines TRBV5-1 with TRBJ2-5; D is perhaps TRBD2 (5 bases). Germline CDR1 SGHRS, CDR2 YFSETQ. The V and J ends lost 0 bases and 0 bases respectively, with 12 bases between them. The CDR3 length is 16 residues. CDR3 region: CASSLEIVANQETQYF. The CDR3 bases are TGCGCCAGCAGCTTGGAGATTGTAGCGAACCAAGAGACCCAGTACTTC.

The J gene is TRBJ1-1, the V gene TRBV18; 7 bases line up with TRBD1. Germline loops: CDR1 KGHSH, CDR2 LQKENI. Trimming cost V 6 bases and J 2 bases; bases outside gene matches: 6. The CDR3 sequence is 14 residues long. Here the CDR3 DNA reads TGTGCCAGCTCTCCCGGGACAGTAAACACTGAAGCTTTCTTT. Protein: CASSPGTVNTEAFF.

J is TRBJ2-7 and V is TRBV9; TRBD2 is a possible D gene (6 bases). The CDR3 runs 13 residues. The V gene lost 0 bases and the J gene lost 6 bases, with 10 bases spanning the gap. Germline V gives CDR1 SGDLS, CDR2 YYNGEE. In DNA, the CDR3 is TGTGCCAGCAGCGTAGATCTGGAGGGCGAGCAGTACTTC. Translated: CASSVDLEGEQYF. Combining the CDR3 with reference TRBV9 and TRBJ2-7 gives the whole variable domain DSGVTQTPKHLITATGQRVTLRCSPRSGDLSVYWYQQSLDQGLQFLIQYYNGEERAKGNILERFSAQQFPDLHSELNLSSLELGDSALYFCASSVDLEGEQYFGPGTRLTVT.

The rearrangement joins TRBV10-1 to TRBJ1-5, with a possible D match to TRBD1 (6 bases). Deletions cut 0 bases from V and 1 base from J, with 10 bases between. CDR3 length equals 16 residues. Germline CDR1 and CDR2: WNHNN and SYGVQD (reference sequence). The CDR3 coding sequence is TGCGCCAGCAGTGAGTCGGCCGGACAGAGCAATCAGCCCCAGCATTTT. Residues: CASSESAGQSNQPQHF.

The gene calls are TRBV18 and TRBJ1-1, with unresolved D. The CDR3 totals 13 residues. V lost 6 bases and J 0 bases, leaving 8 bases between the germline ends. Germline V gives CDR1 KGHSH, CDR2 LQKENI. The CDR3 region is CASSNSMNTEAFF. The CDR3 region has the DNA TGTGCCAGCTCGAACAGCATGAACACTGAAGCTTTCTTT.

This clone was seen once. This rearrangement joins TRBV30 to TRBJ2-3; TRBD2 matches at 10 bases. The V gene end was trimmed by 1 base and the J gene end by 3 bases; junction bases not matched to a gene: 1. CDR1 and CDR2 (germline): GTSNPN, SVGIG (reference sequence). This CDR3 has 14 amino acids. In DNA, the CDR3 is TGTGCCTGGAGTGCGGGACTAGCGACAGATACGCAGTATTTT. Translating it yields CAWSAGLATDTQYF.

The chain couples TRBV5-1 to TRBJ2-2, with D tentatively TRBD2 (6 bases). Deletions cut 6 bases from V and 3 bases from J, with 18 bases between. Germline V gene lookup returns CDR1 SGHRS and CDR2 YFSETQ. This CDR3 region has 16 residues. The CDR3 nucleotides read TGCGCCAGCACCTCTCGTGTACGGGAGTACACCGGGGAGCTGTTTTTT. Translation gives CASTSRVREYTGELFF.

The gene calls are TRBV30 and TRBJ1-4, with 8 bases lining up with TRBD1. Germline CDR1 and CDR2: GTSNPN and SVGIG (reference sequence). After removal of 8 bases from V and 10 bases from J, the junction contained 15 bases not matched to a gene. The CDR3 is made up of 14 amino acids. As DNA, the CDR3 is TGTGCCGGTCGCTACGGGACAGGTGATGGAAAACTGTTTTTT. Residues: CAGRYGTGDGKLFF.

The chain carries TRBV19 and TRBJ2-3; 7 nucleotides align to TRBD2. This CDR3 is 15 amino acids long. J gave up 4 bases and V 3 bases, and 7 bases lay outside the gene matches. In germline, CDR1 is LNHDA, CDR2 SQIVND (reference sequence). The DNA for the CDR3 is TGTGCCAGTAGTATCGGGGGGTCGGTGGCAGATACGCAGTATTTT. This translates into CASSIGGSVADTQYF.